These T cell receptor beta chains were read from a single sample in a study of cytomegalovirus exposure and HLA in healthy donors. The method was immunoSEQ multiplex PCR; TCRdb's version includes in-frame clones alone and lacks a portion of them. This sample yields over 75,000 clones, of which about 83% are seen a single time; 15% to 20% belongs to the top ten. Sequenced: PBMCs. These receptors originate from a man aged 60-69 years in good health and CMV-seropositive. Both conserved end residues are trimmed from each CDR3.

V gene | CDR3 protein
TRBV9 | ASSATDRGTGELF
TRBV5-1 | ASSGTIQETQY
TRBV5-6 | ASSPPSGGYEQY
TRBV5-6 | ASSWDTTSYEQY
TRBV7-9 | ASSLGGDPNQPQH
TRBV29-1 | SVSAGRDQPQH
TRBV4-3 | ASSQDSSSGSYEQY
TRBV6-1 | ASGGNGYNSPLH
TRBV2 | ASSVDRLEQPQH
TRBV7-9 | ASSPGTGTNSPLH
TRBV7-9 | ASSRWTGGEGQPQH
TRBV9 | ASSPRSANTGELF
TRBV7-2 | ASSLDGPRYQETQY
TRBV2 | ASSGPRDFSMDEQF
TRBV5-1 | ASSLASVYEQY
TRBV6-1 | ASGRGNEQY
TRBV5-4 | ASSLRRVSSYEQY
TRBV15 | ATSRGIARAAYEQY
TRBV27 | ASSLWQGGEIQPQH
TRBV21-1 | ASIHPRLAPQETQY
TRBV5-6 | ASSLGLAGGSYEQY
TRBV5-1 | ASSFSSGGVEQY
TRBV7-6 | ASSRGNSYEQY
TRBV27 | ASSLGRLAGGAETQY
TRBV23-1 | ASTSVTGGPYSNTGELF
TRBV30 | AWSVRDTGELF
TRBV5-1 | ASSLGQGSYEQY
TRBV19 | ASSRTRTNEKLF
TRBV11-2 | ASSIRSGSGEQY
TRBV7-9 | ASRGQGGEQY
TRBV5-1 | ASSPRTGTYNEQF
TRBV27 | ASSSLYEQY
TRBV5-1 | ASSQGTGGYEQY
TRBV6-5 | ASSSTGGTYEQY
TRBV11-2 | ASSLEQGAGGYEQY
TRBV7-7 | ASSRGTSTYNEQF
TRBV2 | ASRATGGSSEQY
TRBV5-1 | ASSLWGVGNSPLH
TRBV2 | ASSAWGEQY
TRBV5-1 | ASSFRGQRSYNEQF
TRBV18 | ASSPSGTGAATPYGYT
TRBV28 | ASSTPQGSGYT
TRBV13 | ASSQVREGWGNTIY
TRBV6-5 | ASVSYGDTQY
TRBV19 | ASSSGFQPQH
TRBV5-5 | ASSLLGGGEQY
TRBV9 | ASSVGIDKQGLAKNIQY
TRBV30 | AWSVGREINYGYT
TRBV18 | ASSLDWTGAHEQY
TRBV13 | ASSRDRGAADTQY
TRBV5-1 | ASSLVEDNSPLH
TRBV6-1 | ASIRDTNNYGYT
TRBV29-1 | SVKRGEYEQY
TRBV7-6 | ASSLGAVTEYSNQPQH
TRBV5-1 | ASSLGPGLGAETQY
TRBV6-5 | ASRLGVPYNSPLH
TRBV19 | ASSDSSTDTQY